The 9 T cell receptor beta chains below all came from one sample that was sequenced in a study of blood T cell repertoires in COVID-19. Sequencing was performed with immunoSEQ multiplex PCR; in TCRdb, only in-frame clones are kept and a portion is missing. The repertoire holds 200,000 to 250,000 clones, with roughly 80% as singletons. The source material was peripheral blood. The receptors were sampled from an older woman with COVID-19, enrolled during active disease.

The chain is built from TRBV5-6 and TRBJ2-1, with D perhaps TRBD1 (6 bases). V was pared by 5 bases and J by 4 bases, with 13 bases between. The germline V gene has CDR1 SGHDT and CDR2 YYEEEE. The CDR3 is 14 amino acids. The CDR3 DNA sequence: TGTGCCAGCAGTGGTGACAGGATATACAATGAGCAGTTCTTC. Its protein product is CASSGDRIYNEQFF.

The CDR3 loop is CASRTGTGYSPLHF. The CDR3 DNA sequence: TGTGCCAGCAGAACCGGGACAGGGTATTCACCCCTCCACTTT. The chain carries TRBV28 and TRBJ1-6; TRBD1 aligns across 9 bases. CDR3 size: 14 residues. The junction had 5 bases not matched to a gene; V was cut back by 6 bases and J by 8 bases. CDR1 is MDHEN, CDR2 SYDVKM, per germline.

This clone appeared a few times. V gene TRBV28 combines with J gene TRBJ2-4, with 8 bases identical to TRBD1. Trimming cost V 10 bases and J 1 base; bases outside gene matches: 9. The CDR3 consists of 15 residues. The germline CDR1 and CDR2 sequences are MDHEN and SYDVKM. The CDR3 bases are TGTGCCATCGCTTCAGGGGGCTACGCCAAAAACATTCAGTACTTC. Its translation is CAIASGGYAKNIQYF.

The gene calls are TRBV2 and TRBJ1-3, with no clear D. Trimming left V 3 bases short and J 2 bases short, with 8 bases between. This CDR3 region has 14 residues. Germline CDR1 SNHLY, CDR2 FYNNEI. CDR3 region: CASSETTTGNTIYF. The DNA for the CDR3 is TGTGCCAGCAGTGAGACTACGACTGGAAACACCATATATTTT.

This chain uses TRBV27 with TRBJ2-7; the D gene is possibly TRBD2 (6 bases). Per germline, CDR1 MNHEY and CDR2 SMNVEV (reference sequence). CDR3 length equals 15 residues. Trimming stripped 2 bases from V and 5 bases from J, with 16 bases between. CDR3 sequence: CASSLTLTSFHEQYF. The CDR3 DNA reads as TGTGCCAGCAGTTTAACATTGACTAGTTTCCACGAGCAGTACTTC.

The chain's CDR3 is CASSPRREGAHNEQFF. The CDR3 DNA follows: TGTGCCAGCAGCCCCCGGAGAGAGGGGGCCCACAATGAGCAGTTCTTC. This chain uses TRBV3-1 (or the pseudogene TRBV3-2) with TRBJ2-1, with 7 nucleotides matching TRBD1. This CDR3 spans 16 amino acids. The V and J ends lost 4 bases and 5 bases, in that order; junction bases with no gene match: 11. Germline V CDR1 and CDR2: LGHDT, YNNKEL (reference sequence).

The gene calls are TRBV11-2 and TRBJ1-5, with 7 positions matching TRBD1. The CDR3 covers 16 residues. After removal of 5 bases from V and 6 bases from J, the junction contained 13 bases not matched to a gene. Germline lookup yields CDR1 SGHAT and CDR2 FQNNGV. DNA of the CDR3: TGTGCCAGCAGCATATATATGAGGCCAGGGGGTCAGCCCCAGCATTTT. It translates to CASSIYMRPGGQPQHF.

This sequence joins TRBV28 and TRBJ1-2, with 8 bases aligning to TRBD1. The V gene's germline CDR1 is MDHEN and CDR2 SYDVKM. This CDR3 has 14 residues. The trim removed 6 bases at V and 4 bases at J, leaving 7 bases unmatched. CDR3 residues: CASSSMDRAYGYTF. The DNA for the CDR3 is TGTGCCAGCAGCAGTATGGACAGGGCCTATGGCTACACCTTC.

The chain recombines TRBV15 with TRBJ2-2; D is possibly TRBD1 (6 bases). The CDR3 consists of 16 residues. The V and J ends lost 0 bases and 9 bases respectively, with 17 bases between them. Per the germline V gene, CDR1 is LNHNV and CDR2 is YYDKDF (reference sequence). The CDR3 loop reads CATSRDRQGKGRELFF. CDR3 coding DNA: TGTGCCACCAGCAGAGATAGGCAGGGGAAGGGGAGGGAGCTGTTTTTT.